This is a list of T cell receptor beta chains from one sample in a study of cytomegalovirus exposure and HLA in healthy donors. Sequencing used immunoSEQ multiplex PCR; TCRdb keeps in-frame clones, though not all of them. The repertoire holds fewer than 110,000 clones, around 77% seen once, with approximately 4% in the top ten. Sequenced material: PBMCs. Source of these receptors: a man aged 45 to 65 in good health and CMV-seropositive. Each CDR3 is given with its conserved first and last residue. D genes are given only for firm matches. Clone size is stated in some rows and not others, as once, few, many or a class when expanded.

>TRBD1|TRBV5-1|TRBJ1-5|NA
TGCGCCAGCAGCCTAACAGGGGAGAATCAGCCCCAGCATTTT
CASSLTGENQPQHF
>TRBD2|TRBV2|TRBJ2-3|NA
TGTGCCAGCAGTGGGACTAGCGGCGGGGGTGGTACGCAGTATTTT
CASSGTSGGGGTQYF
>TRBD1|TRBV11-3|TRBJ2-2|NA
TGTGCCAGCAGCAAGATGACAGGGACCGGGGAGCTGTTTTTT
CASSKMTGTGELFF
>TRBD2|TRBV27|TRBJ2-7|NA
TGTGCCAGCGGGTCTAGCGGGAGATACGAGCAGTACTTC
CASGSSGRYEQYF
>TRBD2|TRBV4-1|TRBJ2-7|NA
TGCGCCAGCAGCCTAGAACCAAGGTTGGGACTAGCGGGAGGATCCTACGAGCAGTACTTC
CASSLEPRLGLAGGSYEQYF
>NA|TRBV5-6|TRBJ2-7|NA
TGTGCCAGCAGCTTGGTACAGAGCTCCTACGAGCAGTACTTC
CASSLVQSSYEQYF
>TRBD2|TRBV19|TRBJ2-1|NA
TGTGCCAGTAGTATAGTCCTAGCGGGAGGGCCAAGGCTTAATGAGCAGTTCTTC
CASSIVLAGGPRLNEQFF
>TRBD2|TRBV4-2|TRBJ2-5|NA
TGTGCCAGCAGCCCTACTAGCGGGAGGGACCAAGAGACCCAGTACTTC
CASSPTSGRDQETQYF
>TRBD2|TRBV7-2|TRBJ2-3|NA
TGTGCCAGCAGCCGCCTACTAGCGGGAGGGGCAGATACGCAGTATTTT
CASSRLLAGGADTQYF
>NA|TRBV15|TRBJ1-5|NA
TGTGCCACGGAGGGGATCCCGAATCAGCCCCAGCATTTT
CATEGIPNQPQHF
>TRBD1|TRBV27|TRBJ1-1|NA
TGTGCCAGCAGTATAGACCGGGACAGGGGGTGGAACACTGAAGCTTTCTTT
CASSIDRDRGWNTEAFF
>NA|TRBV28|TRBJ1-2|NA
TGTGCCAGCAGTCCCGGGACACTTTATGGCTACACCTTC
CASSPGTLYGYTF
>NA|TRBV7-9|TRBJ1-3|NA
TGTGCCAGCAGCTTAGTCGGCGGGTCTGGAAACACCATATATTTT
CASSLVGGSGNTIYF
>TRBD1|TRBV28|TRBJ1-5|NA
TGTGCCAGCAGTGGTCGGACAGGAAATCAGCCCCAGCATTTT
CASSGRTGNQPQHF
>TRBD1|TRBV19|TRBJ1-5|NA
TGTGCCAGTAGTATATTCGGACAGGGAGGAAATCAGCCCCAGCATTTT
CASSIFGQGGNQPQHF
>TRBD1|TRBV19|TRBJ1-2|NA
TGTGCCAGTACAAGGCAGCACCGACAGGGGAGGGGCTACACCTTC
CASTRQHRQGRGYTF
>NA|TRBV6-1|TRBJ2-1|once
TGTGCCAGCAGCCCAGGGGCAAGCTCCTACAATGAGCAGTTCTTC
CASSPGASSYNEQFF
>NA|TRBV5-1|TRBJ2-5|NA
TGCGCCAGCAGCTTGGTATCAGAGACCCAGTACTTC
CASSLVSETQYF
>TRBD1|TRBV11-2|TRBJ2-2|NA
TGTGCCAGCAGCCCCGGACAGGCGAACACCGGGGAGCTGTTTTTT
CASSPGQANTGELFF
>TRBD1|TRBV7-7|TRBJ2-1|NA
TGTGCCAGCAGCTTAATGGGGGACAGGGAGCAGTTCTTC
CASSLMGDREQFF
>TRBD1|TRBV7-8|TRBJ2-1|once
TGTGCCAGCCGTCGACAGGGTTGGGGCAATGAGCAGTTCTTC
CASRRQGWGNEQFF
>TRBD1|TRBV10-2|TRBJ2-6|NA
TGCGCCAGCAAGACGACAGGGACTGGGGCCAACGTCCTGACTTTC
CASKTTGTGANVLTF